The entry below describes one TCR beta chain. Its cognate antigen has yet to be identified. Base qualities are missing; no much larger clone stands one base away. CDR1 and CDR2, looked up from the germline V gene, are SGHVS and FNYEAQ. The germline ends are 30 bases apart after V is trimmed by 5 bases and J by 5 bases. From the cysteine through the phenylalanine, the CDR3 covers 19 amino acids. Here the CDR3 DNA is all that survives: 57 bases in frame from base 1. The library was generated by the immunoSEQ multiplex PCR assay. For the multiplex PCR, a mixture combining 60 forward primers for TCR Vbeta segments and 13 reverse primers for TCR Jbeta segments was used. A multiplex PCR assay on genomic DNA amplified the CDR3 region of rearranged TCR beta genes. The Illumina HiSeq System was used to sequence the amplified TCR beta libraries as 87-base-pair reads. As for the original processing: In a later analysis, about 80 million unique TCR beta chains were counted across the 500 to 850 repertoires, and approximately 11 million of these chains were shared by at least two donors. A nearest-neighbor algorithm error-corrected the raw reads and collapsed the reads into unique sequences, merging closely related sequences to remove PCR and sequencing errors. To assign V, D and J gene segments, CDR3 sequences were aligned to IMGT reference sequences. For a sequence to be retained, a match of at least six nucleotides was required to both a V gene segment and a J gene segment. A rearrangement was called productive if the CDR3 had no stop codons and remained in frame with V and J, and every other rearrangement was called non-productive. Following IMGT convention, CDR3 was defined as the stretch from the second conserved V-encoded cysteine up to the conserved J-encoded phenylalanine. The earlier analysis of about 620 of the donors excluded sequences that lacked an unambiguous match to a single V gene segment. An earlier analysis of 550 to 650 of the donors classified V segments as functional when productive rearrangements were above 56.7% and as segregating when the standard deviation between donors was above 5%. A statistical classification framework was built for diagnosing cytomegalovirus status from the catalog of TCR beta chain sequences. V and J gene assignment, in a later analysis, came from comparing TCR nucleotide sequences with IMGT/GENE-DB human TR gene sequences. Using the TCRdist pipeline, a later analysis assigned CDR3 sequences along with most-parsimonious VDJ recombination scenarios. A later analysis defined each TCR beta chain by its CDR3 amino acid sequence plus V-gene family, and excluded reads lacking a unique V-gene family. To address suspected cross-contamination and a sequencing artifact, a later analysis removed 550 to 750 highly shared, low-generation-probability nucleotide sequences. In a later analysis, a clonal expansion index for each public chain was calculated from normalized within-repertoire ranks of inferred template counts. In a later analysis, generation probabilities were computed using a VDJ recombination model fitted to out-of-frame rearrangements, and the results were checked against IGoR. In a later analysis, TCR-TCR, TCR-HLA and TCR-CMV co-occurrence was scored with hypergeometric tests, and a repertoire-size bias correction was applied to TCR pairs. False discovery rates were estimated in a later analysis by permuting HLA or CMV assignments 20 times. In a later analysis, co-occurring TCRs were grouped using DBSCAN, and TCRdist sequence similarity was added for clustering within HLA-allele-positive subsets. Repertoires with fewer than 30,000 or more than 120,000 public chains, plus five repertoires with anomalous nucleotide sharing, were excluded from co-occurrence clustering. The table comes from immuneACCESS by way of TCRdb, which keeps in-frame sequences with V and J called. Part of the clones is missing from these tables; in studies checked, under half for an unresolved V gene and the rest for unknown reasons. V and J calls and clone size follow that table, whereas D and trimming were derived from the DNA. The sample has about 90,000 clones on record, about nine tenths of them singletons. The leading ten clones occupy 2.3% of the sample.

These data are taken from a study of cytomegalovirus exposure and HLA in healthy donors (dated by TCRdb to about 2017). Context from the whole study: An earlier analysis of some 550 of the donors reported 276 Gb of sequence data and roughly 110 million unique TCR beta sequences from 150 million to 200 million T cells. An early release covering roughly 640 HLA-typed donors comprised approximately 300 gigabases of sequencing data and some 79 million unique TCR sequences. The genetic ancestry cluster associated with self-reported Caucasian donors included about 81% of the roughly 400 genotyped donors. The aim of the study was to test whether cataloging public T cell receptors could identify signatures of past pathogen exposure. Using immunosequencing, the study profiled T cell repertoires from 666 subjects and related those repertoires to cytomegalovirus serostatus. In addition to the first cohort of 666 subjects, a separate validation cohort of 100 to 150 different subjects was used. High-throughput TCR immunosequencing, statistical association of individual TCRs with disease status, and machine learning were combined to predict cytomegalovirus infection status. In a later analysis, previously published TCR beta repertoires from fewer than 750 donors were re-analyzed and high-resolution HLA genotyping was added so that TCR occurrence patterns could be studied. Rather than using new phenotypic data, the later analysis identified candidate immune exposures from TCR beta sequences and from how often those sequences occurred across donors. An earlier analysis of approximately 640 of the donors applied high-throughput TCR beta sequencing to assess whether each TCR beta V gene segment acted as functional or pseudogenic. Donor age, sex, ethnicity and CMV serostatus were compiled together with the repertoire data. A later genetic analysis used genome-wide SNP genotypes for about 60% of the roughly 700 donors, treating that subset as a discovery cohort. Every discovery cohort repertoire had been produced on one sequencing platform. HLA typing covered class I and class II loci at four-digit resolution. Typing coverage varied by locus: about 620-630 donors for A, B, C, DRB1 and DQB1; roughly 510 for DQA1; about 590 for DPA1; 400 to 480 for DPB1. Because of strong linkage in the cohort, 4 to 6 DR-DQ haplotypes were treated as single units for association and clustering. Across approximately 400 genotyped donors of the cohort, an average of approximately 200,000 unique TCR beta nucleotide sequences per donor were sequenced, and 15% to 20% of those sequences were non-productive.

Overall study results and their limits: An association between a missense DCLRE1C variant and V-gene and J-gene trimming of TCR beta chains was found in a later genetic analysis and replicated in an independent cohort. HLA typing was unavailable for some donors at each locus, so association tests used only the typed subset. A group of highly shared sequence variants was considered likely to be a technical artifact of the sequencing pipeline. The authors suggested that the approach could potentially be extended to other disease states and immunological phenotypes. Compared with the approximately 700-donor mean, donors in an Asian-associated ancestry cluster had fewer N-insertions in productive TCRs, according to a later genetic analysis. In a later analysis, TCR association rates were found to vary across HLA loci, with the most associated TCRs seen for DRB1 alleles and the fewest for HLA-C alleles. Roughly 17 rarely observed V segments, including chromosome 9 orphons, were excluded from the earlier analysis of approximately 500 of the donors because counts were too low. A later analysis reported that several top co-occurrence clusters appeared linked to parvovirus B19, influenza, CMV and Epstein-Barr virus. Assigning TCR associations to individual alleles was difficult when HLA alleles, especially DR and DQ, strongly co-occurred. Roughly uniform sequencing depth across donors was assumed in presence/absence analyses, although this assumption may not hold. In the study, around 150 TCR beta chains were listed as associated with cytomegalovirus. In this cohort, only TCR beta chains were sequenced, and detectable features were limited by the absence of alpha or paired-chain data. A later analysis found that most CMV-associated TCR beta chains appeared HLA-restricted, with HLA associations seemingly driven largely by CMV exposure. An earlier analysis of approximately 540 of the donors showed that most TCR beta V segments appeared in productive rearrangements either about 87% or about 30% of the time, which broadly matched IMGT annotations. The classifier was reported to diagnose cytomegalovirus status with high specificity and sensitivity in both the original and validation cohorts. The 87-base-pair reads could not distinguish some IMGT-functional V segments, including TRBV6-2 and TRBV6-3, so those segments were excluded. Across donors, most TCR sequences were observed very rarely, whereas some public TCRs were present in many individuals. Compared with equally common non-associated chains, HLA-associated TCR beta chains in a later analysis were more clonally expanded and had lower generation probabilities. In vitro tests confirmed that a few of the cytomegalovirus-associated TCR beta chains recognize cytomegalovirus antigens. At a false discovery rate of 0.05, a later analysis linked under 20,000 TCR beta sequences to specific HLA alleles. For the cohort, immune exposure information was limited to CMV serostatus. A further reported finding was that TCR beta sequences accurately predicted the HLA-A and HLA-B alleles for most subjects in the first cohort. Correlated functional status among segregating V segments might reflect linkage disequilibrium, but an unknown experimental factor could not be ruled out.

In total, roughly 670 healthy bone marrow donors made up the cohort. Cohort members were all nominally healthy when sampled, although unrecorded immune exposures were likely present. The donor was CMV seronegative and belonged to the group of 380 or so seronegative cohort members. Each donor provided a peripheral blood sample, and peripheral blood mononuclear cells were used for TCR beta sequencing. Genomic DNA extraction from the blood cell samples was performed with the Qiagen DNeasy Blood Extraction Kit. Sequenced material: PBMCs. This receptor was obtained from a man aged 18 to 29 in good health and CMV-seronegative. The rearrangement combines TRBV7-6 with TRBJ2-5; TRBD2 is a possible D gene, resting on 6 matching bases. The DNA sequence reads TGTGCCAGCAGCGAGCCTTTCCCCCCCCCGGGACTTCACCCGGAGACCCAGTACTTC. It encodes CASSEPFPPPGLHPETQYF.